This TCR beta chain stems from a study of OX40 agonist ivuxolimab in advanced cancers. About the research overall: Patients got intravenous ivuxolimab at 0.01 to 10 mg/kg every 2 weeks.

Of note for this clone: Its cognate antigen is unknown.

This CDR3 has 17 amino acids. Germline V lookup: CDR1 SGHDN, CDR2 FVKESK. Trimming pared 0 bases from V and 0 bases from J, leaving 12 bases between. Study-wide findings and caveats: Averaged across samples, CD8+ T cells carried more expanded clones than CD4+ did. Some nonresponders also had low normalized T-cell clonal expansion.

Autoimmune disease history or systemic immunosuppression was exclusionary. Assay: immunoSEQ multiplex PCR; the TCRdb copy retains only in-frame clones and omits some. The sample carries roughly 10,000 clones, roughly 90% recorded once. The source was CD4+ or CD8+ T cells sorted from blood, collected in a trial of the OX40 agonist ivuxolimab. This clonotype originated in an adult with an advanced solid tumor such as melanoma, head and neck, liver or kidney cancer. This chain uses TRBV14 with TRBJ2-1, with D possibly being TRBD1 (7 bases). CDR3 residues: CASSQDRQGGSYNEQFF. Here the CDR3 DNA reads TGTGCCAGCAGCCAAGATCGGCAGGGGGGCTCCTACAATGAGCAGTTCTTC.